These 20 T cell receptor beta chains were all obtained from the same sample, sequenced in a study of T cells in Graves' hyperthyroidism and ophthalmopathy. RNA transcripts were the template for amplifying TCR beta CDR3 regions. An initial round of RT-PCR targeting the TCR CDR3 relied on the HTBI primer set. TCRdb re-derived calls from the multiplex PCR reads in MiXCR, one entry per CDR3 protein. The table lists about 640,000 distinct CDR3 sequences, less than 25% of them singletons. The material sequenced was blood. The origin of the receptors is a man aged 30 to 39 with Graves' ophthalmopathy.

V usage is TRBV28 and J usage is TRBJ2-1, with 7 positions matching TRBD2. Germline CDR1 is MDHEN and CDR2 is SYDVKM. With V trimmed by 6 bases and J by 2 bases, 7 bases remained unmatched. This CDR3 comprises 15 residues. As DNA, the CDR3 is TGTGCCAGCAGCCCCCAACTAGCGCCCTACAATGAGCAGTTCTTC. Amino acids: CASSPQLAPYNEQFF.

The chain is built from TRBV6-2 or TRBV6-3 and TRBJ2-7; the D is unclear. V lost 3 bases, J lost 0 bases, and 9 bases lay in between. The germline gives CDR1 MNHEY, CDR2 SVGEGT. This CDR3 is 14 amino acids long. The CDR3 loop is CASSYDTPSYEQYF. The CDR3 bases are TGTGCCAGCAGTTATGACACTCCCTCCTACGAGCAGTACTTC.

This clonotype was seen repeatedly, ten times or more. The chain has TRBV11-1 and TRBJ2-1, with 12 positions matching TRBD2. Germline-derived CDR1 and CDR2 are SGHAT and FQDESV (reference sequence). The CDR3 extends over 16 amino acids. V lost 4 bases and J lost 5; bases outside the gene matches: 6. The DNA for the CDR3 is TGTGCCAGCAGCTCCCGGACTAGCGGGATTAACAATGAGCAGTTCTTC. Translating gives CASSSRTSGINNEQFF.

The V call is TRBV6-2 or TRBV6-3, the J call TRBJ1-5, with 7 nucleotides matching TRBD1. Germline V CDR1 and CDR2: MNHEY, SVGEGT. V dropped 4 bases and J dropped 9; count of bases not matched to a gene: 9. The CDR3 extends over 14 amino acids. The CDR3 nucleotides are TGTGCCAGCAGTTTTTGGGACAGCAAAAGGCCCCAGCATTTT. It codes for CASSFWDSKRPQHF.

The chain carries TRBV12-3 or TRBV12-4 and TRBJ1-5; the D gene is possibly TRBD1 (5 bases). The CDR3 is made up of 14 amino acids. V lost 7 bases and J 2 bases, leaving 12 bases between the germline ends. The CDR3 loop reads CASKVLGGNQPQHF. The CDR3 region has the DNA TGTGCCAGCAAAGTCTTAGGGGGCAATCAGCCCCAGCATTTT.

This clonotype was recorded at least ten times. V and J are TRBV5-1 and TRBJ2-1; D not certain. Germline V gene data show CDR1 as SGHRS and CDR2 as YFSETQ. The CDR3 covers 14 residues. Trimming cost V 4 bases and J 7 bases, with 15 bases left between them. The CDR3: CASSPVAGPNEQFF. CDR3 bases: TGCGCCAGCAGCCCGGTCGCAGGTCCAAATGAGCAGTTCTTC.

This clonotype came up a few times. V usage is TRBV27 and J usage is TRBJ1-6; D uncertain. V lost 2 bases, J lost 8 bases, and 7 bases lay in between. The CDR3 spans 13 residues. The germline V gene encodes CDR1 MNHEY and CDR2 SMNVEV (reference sequence). CDR3 coding DNA: TGTGCCAGCAGTTTAGCGGAACATTCACCCCTCCACTTT. Translated, it gives CASSLAEHSPLHF.

This clonotype appeared a few times. The rearrangement links TRBV5-1 to TRBJ2-1, with TRBD2 matching over 11 bases. Germline CDR1 SGHRS, CDR2 YFSETQ. The CDR3 loop spans 17 amino acids. Losses at the gene ends were 7 bases for V and 0 bases for J; bases not matched to a gene: 9. The chain's CDR3 is CASGTSGSPNSYNEQFF. Written as DNA, the CDR3 is TGCGCCAGCGGAACTAGCGGGAGTCCTAACTCCTACAATGAGCAGTTCTTC.

V is TRBV28 and J is TRBJ2-7; D remains unclear. Germline CDR1 reads MDHEN; CDR2 reads SYDVKM. CDR3 length: 12 amino acids. The V and J ends lost 5 bases and 7 bases respectively, with 12 bases between them. CDR3 region: CASSPQDTEQYF. The CDR3 bases are TGTGCCAGCAGTCCCCAAGACACAGAGCAGTACTTC.

The V gene is TRBV24-1, the J gene TRBJ2-3, with 8 bases matching TRBD1. The CDR3 is 15 residues long. Germline lookup yields CDR1 KGHDR and CDR2 SFDVKD. The junction had 9 bases not matched to a gene; V was cut back by 9 bases and J by 2 bases. Here the CDR3 reads CATADRDKITDTQYF. The CDR3 DNA reads as TGTGCCACCGCGGACAGGGATAAAATCACAGATACGCAGTATTTT.

This sequence joins TRBV3-1 and TRBJ2-1; no clear D. This CDR3 comprises 16 residues. Germline loops: CDR1 LGHDT, CDR2 YNNKEL (reference sequence). Deletions cut 5 bases from V and 1 base from J, with 15 bases between. The chain's CDR3 is CASSAGWGGSYNEQFF. The CDR3 DNA is TGTGCCAGCAGCGCTGGATGGGGTGGTTCCTACAATGAGCAGTTCTTC.

The V and J genes are TRBV7-2 and TRBJ2-3, with 12 bases that match TRBD1. V shed 5 bases and J 2 bases; nucleotides not matched to a gene: 5. Germline V gene sequence: CDR1 SGHTA, CDR2 FQGNSA. The CDR3 is 16 residues long. CDR3 protein: CASSPRDRGPTDTQYF. The CDR3 DNA follows: TGTGCCAGCAGCCCTCGGGACAGGGGGCCCACAGATACGCAGTATTTT.

This clonotype was picked up a small number of times. This chain uses TRBV20-1 with TRBJ1-2; TRBD1 matches at 7 bases. The CDR3 covers 12 residues. CDR1 and CDR2 from the germline V gene are DFQATT and SNEGSKA (reference sequence). J lost 8 bases, V lost 3 bases, and 6 bases had no gene match. The DNA of the CDR3 is TGCAGTGCTAGGGGACAGATCAGAGGCTACACCTTC. Translated: CSARGQIRGYTF.

The chain combines TRBV5-1 with TRBJ2-1, with 16 positions matching TRBD2. This CDR3 region has 19 residues. V shed 0 bases, J shed 1 base, and the junction held 4 bases outside the gene matches. Per the germline V gene, CDR1 is SGHRS and CDR2 is YFSETQ. The CDR3 loop is CASSLVRGLAGGSYNEQFF. Written as DNA, the CDR3 is TGCGCCAGCAGCTTGGTGCGGGGACTAGCGGGAGGGTCCTACAATGAGCAGTTCTTC.

This clonotype was counted at least ten times. The chain recombines TRBV12-3 or TRBV12-4 with TRBJ2-7; D is unresolved. The CDR3 extends over 12 amino acids. V lost 3 bases and J 6 bases, leaving 9 bases between the germline ends. The CDR3 sequence: CASSLGMAEQYF. In DNA form, the CDR3 reads TGTGCCAGCAGTTTGGGGATGGCCGAGCAGTACTTC.

Many counts were recorded for this clonotype. V is TRBV12-3 or TRBV12-4 and J is TRBJ1-5; D is unresolved. V was shortened by 2 bases and J by 4 bases, with 9 bases between the two germline ends. The CDR3 is 14 amino acids. CDR3 protein: CASSLSGRNQPQHF. The CDR3 nucleotides are TGTGCCAGCAGTTTATCTGGGAGGAATCAGCCCCAGCATTTT.

This chain joins TRBV19 and TRBJ1-1, with D perhaps TRBD1 (6 bases). CDR1 is LNHDA and CDR2 is SQIVND in the germline V gene (reference sequence). The CDR3 contains 15 residues. Deletions cut 3 bases from V and 2 bases from J, with 13 bases between. Here the CDR3 DNA reads TGTGCCAGTAGTATGGGGGCGACAGGAAACACTGAAGCTTTCTTT. It encodes CASSMGATGNTEAFF.

The V gene is TRBV28, the J gene TRBJ1-5; possible D gene TRBD1, 5 bases. CDR1 is MDHEN and CDR2 is SYDVKM in the germline V gene. CDR3 length: 16 amino acids. V shed 8 bases and J shed 2 bases, with 19 bases lying between them. CDR3: CASLPKREGGNQPQHF. The CDR3 region has the DNA TGTGCCAGCCTACCAAAGAGGGAAGGGGGCAATCAGCCCCAGCATTTT.

This chain joins TRBV19 and TRBJ2-2; TRBD2 is a possible D gene (6 bases). Germline lookup yields CDR1 LNHDA and CDR2 SQIVND (reference sequence). The CDR3 runs 14 residues. V gave up 7 bases and J gave up 4 bases, with 13 bases separating them. CDR3 protein: CASTSGPITGELFF. Here the CDR3 DNA reads TGTGCCAGTACCAGCGGGCCCATCACCGGGGAGCTGTTTTTT.

J is TRBJ2-7 and V is TRBV6-1; 7 nucleotides align to TRBD2. The CDR3 has 14 residues. CDR1 is MNHNS, CDR2 SASEGT, per germline. Trimming at V came to 8 bases and at J to 3 bases, leaving 10 bases not matched to a gene. The CDR3 protein is CASCPLRTSYEQYF. Here the CDR3 DNA reads TGTGCCAGCTGCCCGCTGAGGACTAGCTACGAGCAGTACTTC.